This T cell receptor (beta chain) is drawn from a study of T cells after yellow fever vaccination. Study details: Low-cell-number fractions underwent preparation using SMART-Seq v4 Ultra Low Input. Study-level results: Reappearance after the booster was observed for most primary-vaccination clones (around 95% CD4, roughly 90% CD8). CD4 and CD8 compartments shared a small share of clonotypes, likely from convergent recombination.

This clonotype was counted at least ten times. Antigen specificity is unknown. The 5'RACE template-switching step produced TCR cDNA and added a universal primer site and UMIs. MiXCR, run by TCRdb on the 5' RACE reads, gives a single entry per CDR3 protein. Counted here are some 220,000 distinct CDR3 sequences, 3% to 3.5% occurring once; the ten biggest clones make up 3.2%. Losses at the gene ends were 11 bases for V and 3 bases for J; bases not matched to a gene: 14. Per the germline V gene, CDR1 is ENHRY and CDR2 is SYGVKD. The CDR3 spans 15 residues. This chain connects TRBV10-3 to TRBJ1-2; 8 nucleotides match TRBD1. The TCR was taken from a man aged 18-30 years who received the YFV17D yellow fever vaccine. The sequenced sample was CD4+ T cells sorted from PBMCs, obtained 10 days after the yellow fever booster vaccination. The CDR3 spells CACGDRDRGDYGYTF. The DNA of the CDR3 is TGTGCCTGCGGGGATCGCGACAGGGGCGACTATGGCTACACCTTC.